These 23 T cell receptor beta chains were all obtained from the same sample, sequenced in a study of T cells in Graves' hyperthyroidism and ophthalmopathy. TCR beta CDR3 regions were amplified from RNA. HTBI primers drove first-round RT-PCR of the TCR CDR3. TCRdb used MiXCR to reprocess the multiplex PCR reads, holding one entry per CDR3 protein. Counted here are more than 500,000 distinct CDR3 sequences, about 16% occurring once; the ten biggest clones make up 25% to 30%. The sample taken for sequencing was blood. The source of these receptors is a woman aged 25 to 39 with Graves' ophthalmopathy.

This clonotype was counted ten times or more. The chain has TRBV14 and TRBJ1-1; D is possibly TRBD1 (5 bases). V shed 6 bases and J shed 5 bases, with 19 bases lying between them. CDR1 SGHDN and CDR2 FVKESK come from the germline V gene. This CDR3 region has 15 residues. CDR3 loop: CASSSGTGGLTEAFF. CDR3 nucleotide sequence: TGTGCCAGCAGTTCCGGGACGGGCGGTCTGACTGAAGCTTTCTTT.

The chain is built from TRBV24-1 and TRBJ2-7; D remains unclear. Germline V CDR1 and CDR2: KGHDR, SFDVKD. This CDR3 has 14 residues. Trimming shortened V by 2 bases and J by 2 bases, and 9 bases separated the two germline ends. CDR3 loop: CATSDSAGAYEQYF. The CDR3, as DNA: TGTGCCACCAGTGATTCAGCTGGCGCCTACGAGCAGTACTTC.

The chain employs TRBV13 and TRBJ2-3; a weak D match, TRBD2 (6 bases). V lost 4 bases to trimming and J lost 1 base, with 6 bases between them. CDR1 PRHDT and CDR2 FYEKMQ come from the germline V gene (reference sequence). This CDR3 has 13 residues. The CDR3 loop is CASSWRGTDTQYF. The CDR3 nucleotides are TGTGCCAGCAGCTGGAGGGGCACAGATACGCAGTATTTT.

This chain links TRBV28 with TRBJ1-2; possibly TRBD1 for D (5 bases). This CDR3 is 14 amino acids long. The germline CDR1 and CDR2 sequences are MDHEN and SYDVKM. V was trimmed by 6 bases and J by 0 bases, leaving 11 bases between them. CDR3 DNA: TGTGCCAGCAGACCCGGGGCAACTAACTATGGCTACACCTTC. Translating gives CASRPGATNYGYTF.

There are many counts of this clonotype. This chain uses TRBV11-1 with TRBJ1-2; D is undetermined. The CDR3 consists of 13 residues. With 0 bases removed from V and 2 bases from J, the gap between germline ends came to 4 bases. Germline CDR1 is SGHAT and CDR2 is FQDESV (reference sequence). CDR3 loop: CASSLATNYGYTF. CDR3 nucleotides: TGTGCCAGCAGCTTAGCCACGAACTATGGCTACACCTTC.

This clonotype came up many times. The rearrangement uses TRBV7-9 and TRBJ2-7; 7 bases are shared with TRBD2. The V gene end was trimmed by 5 bases and the J gene end by 4 bases; junction bases not matched to a gene: 11. This CDR3 is 15 amino acids long. Germline V lookup: CDR1 SEHNR, CDR2 FQNEAQ (reference sequence). CDR3 coding DNA: TGTGCCAGCAGCCGGCAGGGTCTGCGGGAGTACGAGCAGTACTTC. This encodes CASSRQGLREYEQYF.

This clonotype has a count of ten or more. The rearrangement joins TRBV7-8 to TRBJ2-3, with TRBD2 identical over 8 bases. V trimming: 8 bases; J trimming: 3 bases; junction bases outside the gene matches: 7. Germline V gives CDR1 SGHVS, CDR2 FQNEAQ. The CDR3 consists of 14 residues. CDR3 residues: CASQAGVLTDTQYF. The CDR3 coding sequence is TGTGCCAGCCAAGCGGGAGTGCTGACAGATACGCAGTATTTT.

This chain connects TRBV28 to TRBJ1-5; D gene unclear. The CDR3 loop spans 13 amino acids. Germline V gene sequence: CDR1 MDHEN, CDR2 SYDVKM. The germline V and J ends were trimmed by 11 bases and 0 bases, with 11 bases remaining between them. The CDR3 spells CAAQKVSNQPQHF. In DNA form, the CDR3 reads TGTGCCGCCCAAAAAGTTAGCAATCAGCCCCAGCATTTT.

This clonotype was seen more than once but under ten times. V usage is TRBV18 and J usage is TRBJ2-7, with TRBD1 matching 9 bases. Germline lookup yields CDR1 KGHSH and CDR2 LQKENI. The trim removed 3 bases at V and 4 bases at J, leaving 13 bases unmatched. This CDR3 comprises 17 residues. The CDR3 DNA reads TGTGCCAGCTCACCGACTTCGGTTTTGGGGACAGGGTACGAGCAGTACTTC. Translated, it gives CASSPTSVLGTGYEQYF. The full variable domain, completed using reference TRBV18 and TRBJ2-7, is NAGVMQNPRHLVRRRGQEARLRCSPMKGHSHVYWYRQLPEEGLKFMVYLQKENIIDESGMPKERFSAEFPKEGPSILRIQQVVRGDSAAYFCASSPTSVLGTGYEQYFGPGTRLTVT.

This clonotype was seen many times. This chain joins TRBV20-1 and TRBJ2-1, with TRBD2 matching over 7 bases. The trim removed 3 bases at V and 5 bases at J, leaving 10 bases unmatched. Germline CDR1 is DFQATT and CDR2 is SNEGSKA (reference sequence). The CDR3 sequence is 15 residues long. The CDR3 region is CSASPISAGNNEQFF. The CDR3 DNA reads as TGCAGTGCTAGCCCCATCTCAGCGGGAAACAATGAGCAGTTCTTC.

This clonotype was seen repeatedly, ten times or more. CDR3 sequence (DNA): TGCAGTGCTAGTCCACGGGACAGGGGAGACAATCAGCCCCAGCATTTT. It encodes CSASPRDRGDNQPQHF. The chain carries TRBV20-1 and TRBJ1-5; 10 bases are a match to TRBD1. V lost 3 bases, J lost 3 bases, and 8 bases stayed unmatched. The CDR3 sequence is 16 residues long. Germline lookup yields CDR1 DFQATT and CDR2 SNEGSKA (reference sequence).

This clonotype occurred many times. The genes are TRBV6-1 and TRBJ2-5; tentative D call: TRBD2 (7 bases). V was cut by 5 bases and J by 4 bases, with 17 bases left in between. Germline-derived CDR1 and CDR2 are MNHNS and SASEGT. This CDR3 spans 15 amino acids. This CDR3 reads CASSHQGGARETQYF. DNA for the CDR3: TGTGCCAGCAGTCACCAAGGGGGGGCCAGAGAGACCCAGTACTTC.

This clonotype has only a few counts. This chain connects TRBV7-9 to TRBJ1-4; TRBD1 matches 7 bases. The CDR3 contains 14 residues. With V trimmed by 1 base and J by 7 bases, 3 bases remained unmatched. CDR1 SEHNR and CDR2 FQNEAQ come from the germline V gene (reference sequence). The CDR3 nucleotides read TGTGCCAGCAGCTTAGGAGGGGGCGTTGAAAAACTGTTTTTT. Translation gives CASSLGGGVEKLFF.

This clonotype came up a few times. The CDR3 region has the DNA TGTGCCAGTACCACGAGGACTAGCGGACACAATGAGCAGTTCTTC. As protein: CASTTRTSGHNEQFF. The gene calls are TRBV19 and TRBJ2-1; TRBD2 aligns across 10 bases. J lost 5 bases, V lost 7 bases, and 8 bases had no gene match. CDR1 is LNHDA and CDR2 is SQIVND in the germline V gene (reference sequence). The CDR3 runs 15 residues.

This clonotype has a single count. The V and J genes are TRBV6-2 or TRBV6-3 and TRBJ2-4; 11 positions match TRBD2. The CDR3 spans 17 residues. CDR1 is MNHEY, CDR2 SVGEGT, per germline. J was trimmed by 9 bases and V by 2 bases; bases with no gene match: 12. Here the CDR3 reads CASSYPGTSGDWSIQYF. The DNA of the CDR3 is TGTGCCAGCAGTTACCCCGGGACTAGCGGTGACTGGAGCATTCAGTACTTC.

Note on this clonotype: Just one base apart from a much larger clone, this may be a read error. Because it lacks the conserved phenylalanine or tryptophan at the end, this CDR3 is likely a read error. The chain recombines TRBV5-1 with TRBJ2-1; D uncertain. The CDR3 totals 14 residues. Germline values: CDR1 SGHRS, CDR2 YFSETQ. Trimming stripped 0 bases from V and 4 bases from J, with 8 bases between. CDR3 sequence (DNA): TGCGCCAGCAGCTTGGCCGAGGTTTACAATGAGCAGTTCTCC. Protein: CASSLAEVYNEQFS.

This clonotype was observed a handful of times. The chain couples TRBV19 to TRBJ1-5, with D unresolved. Per germline, CDR1 LNHDA and CDR2 SQIVND (reference sequence). Trimming cost V 7 bases and J 0 bases, with 13 bases left between them. The CDR3 spans 15 residues. The CDR3 nucleotides read TGTGCCAGTACCTCGGCCCGGTCTAGCAATCAGCCCCAGCATTTT. Its protein is CASTSARSSNQPQHF.

The chain is built from TRBV11-2 and TRBJ1-5; D gene ambiguous. There are 17 residues in the CDR3. Trimming removed 5 bases at V and 2 bases at J, with 19 bases between. Germline values: CDR1 SGHAT, CDR2 FQNNGV. CDR3 residues: CASSQDENEGGNQPQHF. The CDR3, as DNA: TGTGCCAGCAGCCAAGATGAGAACGAGGGCGGCAATCAGCCCCAGCATTTT.

The chain carries TRBV27 and TRBJ1-6, with a tentative D call TRBD1 (5 bases). Looked up from germline, CDR1 is MNHEY and CDR2 is SMNVEV (reference sequence). The germline V and J ends were trimmed by 1 base and 9 bases, with 13 bases remaining between them. This CDR3 spans 15 amino acids. The CDR3 loop is CASSLFRAGGSPLHF. The DNA of the CDR3 is TGTGCCAGCAGTTTATTCAGGGCGGGAGGTTCACCCCTCCACTTT.

V is TRBV11-3 and J is TRBJ2-1; maybe TRBD1 (6 bases). CDR3 length: 15 residues. Germline CDR1 SGHNT, CDR2 YENEEA. V shed 1 base and J shed 8 bases, with 15 bases lying between them. Here the CDR3 DNA reads TGTGCCAGCAGCTTAGGTCTCGGCAGGGGCTATGAGCAGTTCTTC. Its protein is CASSLGLGRGYEQFF.

This rearrangement joins TRBV6-5 to TRBJ2-1; no firm D call. Trimming took 4 bases from V and 4 from J, leaving 8 bases between them. The CDR3 loop spans 13 amino acids. Germline assignment: CDR1 MNHEY and CDR2 SVGAGI. The CDR3 here is CASSSQIYNEQFF. CDR3 bases: TGTGCCAGCAGTTCACAGATTTACAATGAGCAGTTCTTC.

This clonotype was picked up a small number of times. The chain is built from TRBV28 and TRBJ1-4; tentatively, D is TRBD1 (6 bases). The CDR3 runs 14 residues. Per the germline V gene, CDR1 is MDHEN and CDR2 is SYDVKM. V was pared by 5 bases and J by 4 bases, with 11 bases between. CDR3: CASSAGTHNEKLFF. The CDR3 nucleotides are TGTGCCAGCAGTGCCGGGACACATAATGAAAAACTGTTTTTT.

V and J are TRBV20-1 and TRBJ1-4; 7 bases fit TRBD1. Germline CDR1 reads DFQATT; CDR2 reads SNEGSKA (reference sequence). J lost 6 bases, V lost 3 bases, and 10 bases had no gene match. This CDR3 contains 15 residues. In nucleotides, the CDR3 is TGCAGTGCTAGTGATTCGACAGGGAGGGATGAAAAACTGTTTTTT. It yields the protein CSASDSTGRDEKLFF.